This passage covers 32 T cell receptor beta chains from one sample sequenced in a study of beta chain features in type 1 diabetes. Study-level findings and limits: Researchers report that Type 1 diabetes patients had moderately but significantly shorter TCRB CDR3s across all four CD4+ subsets.

Antigens of these TCRs are unknown. The entirety of the isolated RNA underwent reverse transcription, so expressed TCRB transcripts were sequenced. This table comes from immunoSEQ multiplex PCR, and its TCRdb copy is limited to in-frame clones, with some not included. The table records about 280,000 clones, 14% to 15% of them present only once. What was sequenced was naive CD4+ T cells from blood. The receptors derive from a man aged 18 to 35 with type 1 diabetes.

This chain links TRBV29-1 with TRBJ1-1; D gene unclear. CDR1 SQVTM and CDR2 ANQGSEA come from the germline V gene. This CDR3 comprises 13 residues. The V gene lost 4 bases and the J gene lost 0 bases, with 9 bases spanning the gap. This CDR3 is CSVVPRLNTEAFF. CDR3 nucleotide sequence: TGCAGCGTTGTGCCCAGGTTGAACACTGAAGCTTTCTTT.

This chain connects TRBV7-2 to TRBJ2-7, with D perhaps TRBD1 (6 bases). CDR1 SGHTA and CDR2 FQGNSA come from the germline V gene. The ends were cut back, 5 bases at V and 1 base at J, with 12 bases in the middle. The CDR3 has 14 residues. The CDR3 loop reads CASSETRGSYEQYF. The CDR3, as DNA: TGTGCCAGCAGCGAGACCAGGGGATCCTACGAGCAGTACTTC.

CDR3 nucleotide sequence: TGCGCCAGCAGCCCCGGGGAGGGCAACTATGGCTACACCTTC. It yields the protein CASSPGEGNYGYTF. V and J are TRBV4-3 and TRBJ1-2; D not resolved. CDR1 LGHNA and CDR2 YSLEER come from the germline V gene. Trimming removed 4 bases at V and 2 bases at J, with 11 bases between. The CDR3 runs 14 residues.

The chain is built from TRBV7-2 and TRBJ2-3; D ambiguous. The V gene's germline CDR1 is SGHTA and CDR2 FQGNSA. This CDR3 region has 14 residues. Trimming took 2 bases from V and 2 from J, leaving 8 bases between them. The CDR3 bases are TGTGCCAGCAGCTTAAGCGCGGCCACAGATACGCAGTATTTT. Its translation: CASSLSAATDTQYF. The full variable domain, rest sourced from reference TRBV7-2 and TRBJ2-3, is GAGVSQSPSNKVTEKGKDVELRCDPISGHTALYWYRQSLGQGLEFLIYFQGNSAPDKSGLPSDRFSAERTGGSVSTLTIQRTQQEDSAVYLCASSLSAATDTQYFGPGTRLTVL.

On this clone itself: This sample also contains other DNA sequences that code for the same CDR3. This sequence joins TRBV20-1 and TRBJ2-5, with no clear D. V lost 1 base and J lost 5, with 5 bases in between. The germline V gene has CDR1 DFQATT and CDR2 SNEGSKA (reference sequence). The CDR3 length is 11 residues. CDR3 nucleotide sequence: TGCAGTGCTAGAGTCGGGGAGACCCAGTACTTC. It specifies CSARVGETQYF.

In this sample, this clone turned up a few times. The CDR3 region has the DNA TGTGCCAGCAGCCGTAGCGGGATAATGGGGGAGTTCTTC. Protein sequence: CASSRSGIMGEFF. This chain connects TRBV27 to TRBJ2-1; TRBD2 aligns across 8 bases. CDR3 length: 13 amino acids. The ends lost 6 bases at V and 14 bases at J; junction bases unmatched: 12. The germline V gene has CDR1 MNHEY and CDR2 SMNVEV (reference sequence).

This clone was observed a handful of times. V is TRBV5-1 and J is TRBJ2-3; 10 bases line up with TRBD2. The CDR3 length is 16 residues. Germline V gene lookup returns CDR1 SGHRS and CDR2 YFSETQ. V gave up 0 bases and J gave up 4 bases; unmatched junction bases: 5. CDR3 region: CASSLASGTSADTQYF. Here the CDR3 DNA reads TGCGCCAGCAGCTTGGCCTCCGGGACTAGCGCAGATACGCAGTATTTT.

This clone was seen only a few times. The chain employs TRBV4-2 and TRBJ2-2, with D possibly being TRBD2 (6 bases). V lost 4 bases and J lost 5, with 20 bases in between. The CDR3 sequence is 17 residues long. The germline gives CDR1 LGHNA, CDR2 YNFKEQ. The CDR3 nucleotides read TGTGCCAGCAGCCGTCTGGCGGGATCGGAGAGGACCGGGGAGCTGTTTTTT. It codes for CASSRLAGSERTGELFF.

This clone turned up a few times. The chain carries TRBV2 and TRBJ1-2; tentatively, D is TRBD1 (6 bases). Trimming left V 9 bases short and J 7 bases short, with 24 bases between. The CDR3 runs to 15 residues. Per germline, CDR1 SNHLY and CDR2 FYNNEI. The CDR3 here is CASERGLTGSGGYTF. As DNA, the CDR3 is TGTGCCAGTGAGCGGGGCCTAACAGGGAGTGGTGGCTACACCTTC.

Regarding this clone: A much more abundant neighbour one base away suggests this may be a read error. In the same sample, other DNA sequences code for this CDR3. The chain is built from TRBV2 and TRBJ2-3, with unresolved D. The CDR3 length is 12 residues. V lost 6 bases and J 0 bases, leaving 4 bases between the germline ends. In germline, CDR1 is SNHLY, CDR2 FYNNEI. DNA of the CDR3: TGTGCCAGCAGCCCTAGCACAGATACGCAGTATTTT. Translating gives CASSPSTDTQYF.

The rearrangement links TRBV4-3 to TRBJ2-5; the D gene is possibly TRBD1 (5 bases). Trimming shortened V by 2 bases and J by 1 base, and 11 bases separated the two germline ends. Germline CDR1 is LGHNA and CDR2 is YSLEER. There are 15 residues in the CDR3. In DNA, the CDR3 is TGCGCCAGCAGCCAACGGGCAGGGATCCAAGAGACCCAGTACTTC. Amino acid sequence: CASSQRAGIQETQYF.

This clone was found a few times. The rearrangement joins TRBV7-9 to TRBJ1-5; D is unresolved. Germline CDR1 is SEHNR and CDR2 is FQNEAQ (reference sequence). The CDR3 sequence is 17 residues long. Trimming cost V 5 bases and J 0 bases, with 17 bases left between them. The CDR3 loop reads CASSNTREERSNQPQHF. For the CDR3, the DNA is TGTGCCAGCAGCAATACACGGGAGGAGCGTAGCAATCAGCCCCAGCATTTT.

The genes are TRBV5-6 and TRBJ2-1; 7 bases line up with TRBD1. V lost 4 bases, J lost 12 bases, and 4 bases stayed unmatched. There are 11 residues in the CDR3. CDR1 SGHDT and CDR2 YYEEEE come from the germline V gene. CDR3 sequence reads: CASSRQGGQFF. The CDR3 DNA sequence: TGTGCCAGCAGCCGACAGGGTGGGCAGTTCTTC.

This clone showed up just a few times. The rearrangement uses TRBV28 and TRBJ1-6; 7 positions agree with TRBD1. The CDR3 runs to 14 residues. Germline assignment: CDR1 MDHEN and CDR2 SYDVKM. After removal of 4 bases from V and 6 bases from J, the junction contained 3 bases not matched to a gene. CDR3 residues: CASSWGTVNSPLHF. DNA for the CDR3: TGTGCCAGCAGTTGGGGGACAGTTAATTCACCCCTCCACTTT.

A note on this clone: The same CDR3 can be traced to other DNA sequences in this sample. The J gene is TRBJ2-5, the V gene TRBV9; D is possibly TRBD1 (5 bases). The CDR3 spans 13 residues. Trimming cost V 2 bases and J 2 bases, with 7 bases left between them. Germline loops: CDR1 SGDLS, CDR2 YYNGEE. In nucleotides, the CDR3 is TGTGCCAGCAGCGTCGCAGGGCAAGAGACCCAGTACTTC. Amino acid sequence: CASSVAGQETQYF. The complete variable domain, with remaining parts taken from reference TRBV9 and TRBJ2-5, reads DSGVTQTPKHLITATGQRVTLRCSPRSGDLSVYWYQQSLDQGLQFLIQYYNGEERAKGNILERFSAQQFPDLHSELNLSSLELGDSALYFCASSVAGQETQYFGPGTRLLVL.

As DNA, the CDR3 is TGCAGCGTTGAAGATCAGAAGGCGGGCCATGGCTACACCTTC. It specifies CSVEDQKAGHGYTF. The chain recombines TRBV29-1 with TRBJ1-2; D is ambiguous. The CDR3 covers 14 residues. Looked up from germline, CDR1 is SQVTM and CDR2 is ANQGSEA. V lost 0 bases to trimming and J lost 6 bases, with 14 bases between them. Drawing the rest from reference TRBV29-1 and TRBJ1-2, the complete variable domain is SAVISQKPSRDICQRGTSLTIQCQVDSQVTMMFWYRQQPGQSLTLIATANQGSEATYESGFVIDKFPISRPNLTFSTLTVSNMSPEDSSIYLCSVEDQKAGHGYTFGSGTRLTVV.

This clone was seen ten or more times. The genes are TRBV30 and TRBJ2-7; TRBD1 matches at 8 bases. Per the germline V gene, CDR1 is GTSNPN and CDR2 is SVGIG (reference sequence). The CDR3 runs 12 residues. Trimming at V came to 3 bases and at J to 6 bases, leaving 4 bases not matched to a gene. CDR3: CAWSATGGEQYF. CDR3 bases: TGTGCCTGGAGCGCTACAGGGGGCGAGCAGTACTTC.

The J gene is TRBJ1-2, the V gene TRBV4-3; 7 bases match TRBD1. CDR3 length equals 18 residues. With 0 bases clipped from V and 5 bases from J, the junction kept 15 bases outside the gene matches. Germline CDR1 and CDR2: LGHNA and YSLEER. The DNA of the CDR3 is TGCGCCAGCAGCCAAGATCCCTCTAAAAGACAGGGACGGTATGGCTACACCTTC. It yields the protein CASSQDPSKRQGRYGYTF.

This clone has just a few counts. V usage is TRBV27 and J usage is TRBJ1-5, with TRBD1 matching 12 bases. The germline V gene encodes CDR1 MNHEY and CDR2 SMNVEV (reference sequence). This CDR3 spans 14 amino acids. V trimming: 6 bases; J trimming: 7 bases; junction bases outside the gene matches: 4. CDR3 sequence (DNA): TGTGCCAGCAGGGGGACAGGGGGCGGGCAGCCCCAGCATTTT. It encodes CASRGTGGGQPQHF.

CDR3 DNA: TGTGCCAGCAGCGTAGAGGCCAGCGGGAACGAGCAGTTCTTC. This codes for CASSVEASGNEQFF. This chain joins TRBV9 and TRBJ2-1; 7 nucleotides align to TRBD2. V lost 0 bases, J lost 10 bases, and 7 bases stayed unmatched. This CDR3 is built from 14 residues. Germline V gene lookup returns CDR1 SGDLS and CDR2 YYNGEE.

This clone was counted between two and nine times. The gene calls are TRBV10-3 and TRBJ2-1; TRBD2 might be the D (5 bases). The V end lost 7 bases, the J end lost 0 bases, and 10 bases lay between the germline ends. Germline values: CDR1 ENHRY, CDR2 SYGVKD. This CDR3 has 14 residues. In DNA form, the CDR3 reads TGTGCCATCAAGGAGGAGAGCTCCTACAATGAGCAGTTCTTC. Its protein is CAIKEESSYNEQFF.

The J gene is TRBJ2-5, the V gene TRBV10-3; weak D call: TRBD1 (6 bases). The V end lost 4 bases, the J end lost 5 bases, and 17 bases lay between the germline ends. The V gene's germline CDR1 is ENHRY and CDR2 SYGVKD. The CDR3 is made up of 15 amino acids. The CDR3 spells CAISAGTSSPETQYF. The CDR3 DNA sequence: TGTGCCATCAGTGCCGGGACATCCTCCCCGGAGACCCAGTACTTC.

The chain links TRBV19 to TRBJ1-2; D uncertain. V was cut by 4 bases and J by 1 base, with 19 bases left in between. CDR3 size: 17 residues. Germline-derived CDR1 and CDR2 are LNHDA and SQIVND (reference sequence). CDR3 DNA: TGTGCCAGTAGTAGCTCCGGACTGACGATTCTTAACTATGGCTACACCTTC. Translating gives CASSSSGLTILNYGYTF.

V is TRBV30 and J is TRBJ1-2; D ambiguous. The CDR3 loop spans 11 amino acids. The V and J ends lost 0 bases and 9 bases respectively, with 8 bases between them. Germline assignment: CDR1 GTSNPN and CDR2 SVGIG (reference sequence). The CDR3 bases are TGTGCCTGGAGTGTACGGGTCCGCTACACCTTC. Protein: CAWSVRVRYTF.

This clone was observed a few times. The chain employs TRBV5-1 and TRBJ1-4; 10 nucleotides agree with TRBD1. CDR3 length: 15 residues. In germline, CDR1 is SGHRS, CDR2 YFSETQ. V trimming: 2 bases; J trimming: 8 bases; junction bases outside the gene matches: 6. CDR3 nucleotides: TGCGCCAGCAGCTTTGGGACAGGGGATCGGGAAAAACTGTTTTTT. Amino acids: CASSFGTGDREKLFF.

This clone has only a few counts. This chain uses TRBV11-2 with TRBJ2-3; D is unclear. The length of the CDR3 is 15 residues. CDR1 and CDR2 from the germline V gene are SGHAT and FQNNGV. Trimming stripped 5 bases from V and 4 bases from J, with 16 bases between. This chain's CDR3 is CASSRRVGEADTQYF. CDR3 DNA sequence: TGTGCCAGCAGCCGTCGGGTGGGTGAGGCAGATACGCAGTATTTT.

This clone was seen a few times. Here the CDR3 DNA reads TGTGCCAGCTCACCGGGACAGGGGGATGGCTACACCTTC. Its protein is CASSPGQGDGYTF. The chain recombines TRBV28 with TRBJ1-2; 11 bases align to TRBD1. Germline CDR1 is MDHEN and CDR2 is SYDVKM. This CDR3 has 13 amino acids. The junction had 5 bases not matched to a gene; V was cut back by 8 bases and J by 6 bases.

This rearrangement joins TRBV5-6 to TRBJ2-2; D is possibly TRBD2 (6 bases). The CDR3 is made up of 15 amino acids. Germline V gene data show CDR1 as SGHDT and CDR2 as YYEEEE. V gave up 0 bases and J gave up 6 bases, with 12 bases separating them. The DNA of the CDR3 is TGTGCCAGCAGCTTGGGACTAGTGTTTTCCGGGGAGCTGTTTTTT. Its protein is CASSLGLVFSGELFF.

This clone turned up a few times. The chain employs TRBV28 and TRBJ1-4; D remains ambiguous. Germline V CDR1 and CDR2: MDHEN, SYDVKM. CDR3 length equals 18 residues. V dropped 6 bases and J dropped 1 base, with 21 bases sitting between them. CDR3: CASRGSVWRKGTNEKLFF. The DNA for the CDR3 is TGTGCCAGCAGGGGGTCAGTGTGGAGGAAGGGAACTAATGAAAAACTGTTTTTT.

The chain recombines TRBV7-2 with TRBJ2-4; D is unclear. This CDR3 has 15 amino acids. Trimming removed 2 bases at V and 8 bases at J, with 16 bases between. Germline V gene data show CDR1 as SGHTA and CDR2 as FQGNSA. The CDR3 here is CASSLRLGTRDIQYF. The CDR3 DNA reads as TGTGCCAGCAGCTTAAGACTCGGTACACGGGACATTCAGTACTTC.

The chain combines TRBV6-6 with TRBJ1-1; a weak D match, TRBD1 (6 bases). Germline V CDR1 and CDR2: MNHNY, SVGAGI (reference sequence). V dropped 5 bases and J dropped 4 bases, with 11 bases sitting between them. This CDR3 is 13 amino acids long. The CDR3 sequence is CASSDRRFTEAFF. As DNA, the CDR3 is TGTGCCAGCAGTGACAGGAGATTCACTGAAGCTTTCTTT.

The J gene is TRBJ2-3, the V gene TRBV2, with D possibly matching TRBD2 (5 bases). V lost 7 bases to trimming and J lost 3 bases, with 17 bases between them. The CDR3 loop spans 15 amino acids. Germline CDR1 SNHLY, CDR2 FYNNEI. CDR3 sequence: CASTSRDHRTDTQYF. CDR3 in DNA: TGTGCCAGCACTTCGAGGGATCATCGAACAGATACGCAGTATTTT.